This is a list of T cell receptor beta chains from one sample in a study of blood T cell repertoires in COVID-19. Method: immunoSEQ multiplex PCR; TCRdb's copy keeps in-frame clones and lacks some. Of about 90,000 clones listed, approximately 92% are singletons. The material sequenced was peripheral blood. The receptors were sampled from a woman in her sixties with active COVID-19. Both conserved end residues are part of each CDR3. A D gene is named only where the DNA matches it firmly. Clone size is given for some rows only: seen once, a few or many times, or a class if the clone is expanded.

TGCGCCAGCAGCTTGGAGGGGGTGAACAATCAGCCCCAGCATTTT,CASSLEGVNNQPQHF,.,TRBV5-1,few,TRBJ1-5,15
TGTGCCAGCAGCCCGGGGGGCAGCTCCTACGAGCAGTACTTC,CASSPGGSSYEQYF,.,TRBV3-1/TRBV3-2,.,TRBJ2-7,14
TGTGCCAGCGCACAGGGGTTGGACACTGAAGCTTTCTTT,CASAQGLDTEAFF,TRBD1,TRBV18,.,TRBJ1-1,13
TGTGCCAGCAGTGAAAGTAGGACAGTTGCCGGCTACACCTTC,CASSESRTVAGYTF,.,TRBV2,.,TRBJ1-2,14
TGTGCCTGGAGCTCTCAGGGGGCTTGGAGCAATCAGCCCCAGCATTTT,CAWSSQGAWSNQPQHF,TRBD1,TRBV30,.,TRBJ1-5,16
TGTGCCAGCAGCTTGGGACAGGGATCCACTGAAGCTTTCTTT,CASSLGQGSTEAFF,TRBD1,TRBV11-2,.,TRBJ1-1,14
TGTGCCAGCACGCCCGGGATGTCCTACGAGCAGTACTTC,CASTPGMSYEQYF,.,TRBV12-3/TRBV12-4,.,TRBJ2-7,13
TGTGCCAGCAGCCACGATTCTAGCTACACCTTC,CASSHDSSYTF,.,TRBV3-1/TRBV3-2,.,TRBJ1-2,11
TGTGCCAGTAAGCGGGAGGCAGGCAATGAGCAGTTCTTC,CASKREAGNEQFF,TRBD2,TRBV6-5,.,TRBJ2-1,13
TGTGCCAGCAGGGGCAACTCCTACGAGCAGTACTTC,CASRGNSYEQYF,.,TRBV28,.,TRBJ2-7,12
TGCGCCAGCAGCCAAGATGCCTTAGCTAACTATGGCTACACCTTC,CASSQDALANYGYTF,.,TRBV4-1,.,TRBJ1-2,15
TGTGCCAGCAGCGGGGACATGGGCGAAAAACTGTTTTTT,CASSGDMGEKLFF,.,TRBV9,.,TRBJ1-4,13
TGTGCCAGCAGGGACGGACAGGGGGTTCCTGGCTACACCTTC,CASRDGQGVPGYTF,TRBD1,TRBV6-5,.,TRBJ1-2,14
TGCAGTGCTAGTGACCAGGCGTATGAGCAGTTCTTC,CSASDQAYEQFF,.,TRBV20-1,.,TRBJ2-1,12
TGTGCCAGCAGCTTACTGGGACAGGGCGGTGAAAAACTGTTTTTT,CASSLLGQGGEKLFF,TRBD1,TRBV7-2,.,TRBJ1-4,15
TGTGCCAGCACCCAAGGGACAGGGAGACTGTTTTTT,CASTQGTGRLFF,TRBD1,TRBV7-2,.,TRBJ1-4,12
TGTGCCAGCAGCAAAACGGGGGAAGGGAGCACTGAAGCTTTCTTT,CASSKTGEGSTEAFF,.,TRBV9,.,TRBJ1-1,15
TGTGCCAGCAGCCAAGGCGGTAATAGCAATCAGCCCCAGCATTTT,CASSQGGNSNQPQHF,.,TRBV3-1/TRBV3-2,.,TRBJ1-5,15
TGTGCCACCCGGGGGGACGTTACTGAAGCTTTCTTT,CATRGDVTEAFF,.,TRBV6-5,.,TRBJ1-1,12
TGTGCCAGCAGTTTATTTGGGGAAGCGAAAATGGACAGGGCCTACTCTGGGGCCAACGTCCTGACTTTC,CASSLFGEAKMDRAYSGANVLTF,TRBD1,TRBV28,.,TRBJ2-6,23
TGTGCCATCAGTGAATTTGGGCCGCTAAACACCGGGGAGCTGTTTTTT,CAISEFGPLNTGELFF,.,TRBV10-3,.,TRBJ2-2,16
TGCGCCAGCAGCCAAGGGCCCACAGATACGCAGTATTTT,CASSQGPTDTQYF,.,TRBV4-3,.,TRBJ2-3,13
TGCGCCAGCAGCTATCCCGGGACAGCTAATTCACCCCTCCACTTT,CASSYPGTANSPLHF,TRBD1,TRBV4-1,few,TRBJ1-6,15
TGTGCCAGCAGCGTAGGGCACACACAAGAGACCCAGTACTTC,CASSVGHTQETQYF,.,TRBV9,few,TRBJ2-5,14
TGTGCCAGCAGTTTCCGGACAGGGGCCGGACGTAACTATGGCTACACCTTC,CASSFRTGAGRNYGYTF,TRBD1,TRBV27,.,TRBJ1-2,17
TGTGCCAGCAGTCCCCAGGGGGCCCTGAACACCGGGGAGCTGTTTTTT,CASSPQGALNTGELFF,TRBD1,TRBV27,.,TRBJ2-2,16
TGTGCCAGCAGTTTCTCAGGGTTGGATGAGCAGTTCTTC,CASSFSGLDEQFF,.,TRBV28,.,TRBJ2-1,13
TGTGCCAGCAGTGAAAGGGACAGTTATAGCAATCAGCCCCAGCATTTT,CASSERDSYSNQPQHF,TRBD1,TRBV6-1,.,TRBJ1-5,16
TGTGCCAGCAGTTCCGGGACACACACTGAAGCTTTCTTT,CASSSGTHTEAFF,.,TRBV6-5,.,TRBJ1-1,13
TGTGCCAGCAACCAGGGGACTAGCAATCAGCCCCAGCATTTT,CASNQGTSNQPQHF,.,TRBV6-6,.,TRBJ1-5,14
TGTGCCTGGAGTACTTTCTTCGACAGGGGGTCTGGGGCCAACGTCCTGACTTTC,CAWSTFFDRGSGANVLTF,TRBD1,TRBV30,.,TRBJ2-6,18
TGTGCCTGGAGTTGGAGGGGGCAGGATCAGCCCCAGCATTTT,CAWSWRGQDQPQHF,TRBD1,TRBV30,.,TRBJ1-5,14
TGCAGCGTTGAATTCCTAGCGGGAGCCGAGCAGTTCTTC,CSVEFLAGAEQFF,TRBD2,TRBV29-1,.,TRBJ2-1,13
TGTGCCAGCACCCAATTTGGACAGATTAGCAATCAGCCCCAGCATTTT,CASTQFGQISNQPQHF,.,TRBV28,.,TRBJ1-5,16
TGTGCCAGCAGTAAGACTAGCGGGGGATCTTACAATGAGCAGTTCTTC,CASSKTSGGSYNEQFF,TRBD2,TRBV2,.,TRBJ2-1,16
TGTGCCAGCACTATACAGGGGACCGGGGAGCTGTTTTTT,CASTIQGTGELFF,TRBD1,TRBV6-6,once,TRBJ2-2,13
TGTGCCAGCAGCCGGGACAGGGGTTATTACGAGCAGTACTTC,CASSRDRGYYEQYF,TRBD1,TRBV27,.,TRBJ2-7,14
TGTGCCTGGAGTGAAGACGGGAGGGACACCGGGGAGCTGTTTTTT,CAWSEDGRDTGELFF,TRBD2,TRBV30,.,TRBJ2-2,15
TGTGCCAGCAGTTACACAGGGACATTGCCAGCTTTCTTT,CASSYTGTLPAFF,.,TRBV6-2/TRBV6-3,.,TRBJ1-1,13
TGTGCCAGCAGTTTATCGACAGGGATAGATAGAAACACCATATATTTT,CASSLSTGIDRNTIYF,TRBD1,TRBV28,.,TRBJ1-3,16
TGTGCCAGCAGCGTAGGTTGGGACAGGGTCTACGAGCAGTACTTC,CASSVGWDRVYEQYF,TRBD1,TRBV9,.,TRBJ2-7,15
TGTGCCAGCAGTCCGATAGCGGGAGGCCGCTACAATGAGCAGTTCTTC,CASSPIAGGRYNEQFF,TRBD2,TRBV6-2/TRBV6-3,few,TRBJ2-1,16
TGCGCCAGCAGCTTGAGGAGGGGGCGCGATGAAAAACTGTTTTTT,CASSLRRGRDEKLFF,TRBD1,TRBV5-1,.,TRBJ1-4,15